The text below deals with one T cell receptor delta chain. Its antigen is unknown. The protein in TCRdb stems from a much larger clone and differs at residue 5 from this DNA's translation, likely a read error; here the protein is translated from the DNA. Each sorted gammadelta sample had TRG and TRD chains sequenced. TCRdb re-called the multiplex PCR reads via CATT. The table shows roughly 48,000 delta-chain clones, with roughly 1.6% occurring only once. The data stem from a study of γδ T cells in repeated Plasmodium falciparum infection. Overall study context: Donors were malaria-exposed Malian children or age- and gender-matched Australian children.

Germline V gives CDR1 TSWWSYY, CDR2 QGS. V was clipped by 4 bases and J by 4 bases; unmatched bases: 27. The CDR3 contains 23 residues. Bulk repertoires came from Vgamma9/Vdelta2+ or Vdelta2-negative gammadelta T cells flow-sorted from PBMC. Findings of the study overall: Vdelta2-negative gammadelta repertoires appeared less diverse and less shared in Malian than Australian children.

V is TRDV1 and J is TRDJ1; 13 bases match TRDD3. TCRdb is silent on the J gene; assignment here came from matching the DNA to germline. The sequence derives from a pool of human donors (malaria-infected and uninfected, not separated). Sequencing used gamma-delta T cells from blood. CDR3 coding DNA: TGTGCTCTTGGGGGACTTTACTACGGGTCCCTACTGGGGGATACGGGGGGTTGCGATAAACTCATCTTT. Translation gives CALGGLYYGSLLGDTGGCDKLIF.